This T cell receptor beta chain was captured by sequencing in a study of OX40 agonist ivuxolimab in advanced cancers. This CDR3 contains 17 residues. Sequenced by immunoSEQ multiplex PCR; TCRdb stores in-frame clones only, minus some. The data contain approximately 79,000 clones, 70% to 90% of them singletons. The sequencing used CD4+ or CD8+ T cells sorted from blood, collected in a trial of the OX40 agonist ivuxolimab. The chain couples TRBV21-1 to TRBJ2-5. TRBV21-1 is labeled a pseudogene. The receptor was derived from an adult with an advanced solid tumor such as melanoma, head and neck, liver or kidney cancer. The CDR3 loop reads CASSKAKGGFIKETQYF. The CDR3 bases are TGTGCCAGCAGCAAAGCTAAGGGGGGATTCATAAAGGAGACCCAGTACTTC.